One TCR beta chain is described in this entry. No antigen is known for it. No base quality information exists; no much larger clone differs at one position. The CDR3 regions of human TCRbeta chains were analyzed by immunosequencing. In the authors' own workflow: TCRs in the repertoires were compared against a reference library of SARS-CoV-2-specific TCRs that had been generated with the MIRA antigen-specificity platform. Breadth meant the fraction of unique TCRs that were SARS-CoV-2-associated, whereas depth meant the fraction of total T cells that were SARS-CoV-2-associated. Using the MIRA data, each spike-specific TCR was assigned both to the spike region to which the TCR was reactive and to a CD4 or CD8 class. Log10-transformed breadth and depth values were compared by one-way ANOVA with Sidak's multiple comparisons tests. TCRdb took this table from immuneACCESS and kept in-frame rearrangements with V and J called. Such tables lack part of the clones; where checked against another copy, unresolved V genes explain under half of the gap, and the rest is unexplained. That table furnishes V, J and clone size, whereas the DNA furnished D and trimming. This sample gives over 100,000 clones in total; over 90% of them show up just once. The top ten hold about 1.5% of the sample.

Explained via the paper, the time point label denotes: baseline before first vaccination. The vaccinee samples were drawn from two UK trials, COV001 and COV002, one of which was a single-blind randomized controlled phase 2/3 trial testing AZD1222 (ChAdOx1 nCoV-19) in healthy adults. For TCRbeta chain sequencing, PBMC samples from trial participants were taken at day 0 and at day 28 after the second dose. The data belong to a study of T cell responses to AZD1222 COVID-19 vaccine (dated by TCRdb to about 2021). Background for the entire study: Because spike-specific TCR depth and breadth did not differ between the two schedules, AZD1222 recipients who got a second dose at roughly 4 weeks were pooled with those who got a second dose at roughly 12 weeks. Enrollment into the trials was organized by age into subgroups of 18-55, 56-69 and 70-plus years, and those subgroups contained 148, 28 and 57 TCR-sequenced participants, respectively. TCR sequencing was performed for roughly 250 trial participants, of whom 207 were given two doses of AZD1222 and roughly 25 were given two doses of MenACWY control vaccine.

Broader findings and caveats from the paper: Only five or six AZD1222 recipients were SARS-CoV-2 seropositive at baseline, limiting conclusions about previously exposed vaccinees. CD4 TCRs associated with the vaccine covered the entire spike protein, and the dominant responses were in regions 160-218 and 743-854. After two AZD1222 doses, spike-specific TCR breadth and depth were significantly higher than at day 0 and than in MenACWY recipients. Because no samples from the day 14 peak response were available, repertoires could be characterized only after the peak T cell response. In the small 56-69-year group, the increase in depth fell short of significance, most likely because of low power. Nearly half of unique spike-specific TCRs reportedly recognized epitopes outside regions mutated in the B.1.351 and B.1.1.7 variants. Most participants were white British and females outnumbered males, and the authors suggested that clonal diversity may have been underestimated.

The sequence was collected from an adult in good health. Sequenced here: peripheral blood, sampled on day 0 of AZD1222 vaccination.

The encoded CDR3 is CASRGGIGINSPLHF. The nucleotide sequence is given as TGTGCCAGCCGGGGGGGAATTGGGATTAACTCACCCCTCCACTTT. The rearrangement combines TRBV11-2 with TRBJ1-6, with a tentative D gene TRBD1 over 5 matching bases. Looking up the germline V gene yields CDR1 SGHAT and CDR2 FQNNGV. Between the V and J ends, shortened by 8 bases and 10 bases respectively, the junction contains 21 bases. The CDR3 covers 15 residues, taking in both the cysteine and the phenylalanine. CDR3 DNA only is kept here, 45 bases in frame from base 1.